This record covers a single T cell receptor beta chain. This entry comes from a study of PD-L1 blockade in urothelial cancer. CDR1 and CDR2 from the germline V gene are MNHEY and SVGAGI. J gave up 8 bases and V 6 bases, and 8 bases lay outside the gene matches. CDR3 length: 13 residues. Libraries were prepared by immunoSEQ multiplex PCR; TCRdb keeps only in-frame clonotypes and omits some of them. The profile shows tens of thousands of clones, around 80% of them singletons. Each patient gave between 1 and 8 samples, pretreatment and on-treatment. This specimen was PBMCs, taken around atezolizumab (anti-PD-L1) treatment. The origin of this receptor is a man aged 65 to 79 with urothelial cancer. The chain links TRBV6-5 to TRBJ1-1, with 8 bases that match TRBD1. This CDR3 reads CASSRGQAREAFF. CDR3 in DNA: TGTGCCAGCAGCCGGGGACAGGCGAGGGAAGCTTTCTTT.